Presented here are 25 T cell receptor beta chains from one specimen sequenced in a study of T cell responses to AZD1222 COVID-19 vaccine. The data were produced by immunoSEQ multiplex PCR, yet TCRdb's version contains in-frame clones alone and is incomplete. The profile shows 180,000 or so clones, under 95% of them singletons. The specimen comprised peripheral blood, sampled 28 days after the second AZD1222 dose. The receptors were gathered from an adult who received the AZD1222 COVID-19 vaccine.

V usage is TRBV14 and J usage is TRBJ1-2; possibly TRBD1 for D (5 bases). Germline V gives CDR1 SGHDN, CDR2 FVKESK. The CDR3 is 13 residues long. The V and J ends lost 3 bases and 3 bases respectively, with 8 bases between them. CDR3 nucleotides: TGTGCCAGCAGCCAGGGGGGATACTATGGCTACACCTTC. This gives the protein CASSQGGYYGYTF.

The chain joins TRBV28 to TRBJ1-2, with D maybe TRBD1 (6 bases). The CDR3 is made up of 15 amino acids. The V end lost 5 bases, the J end lost 4 bases, and 17 bases lay between the germline ends. CDR1 and CDR2 from the germline V gene are MDHEN and SYDVKM. The CDR3 nucleotides read TGTGCCAGCAGTCCCCTCCGAGGGGGGGTCTATGGCTACACCTTC. This translates into CASSPLRGGVYGYTF.

This CDR3 reads CASSSGTGIYGANVLTF. The CDR3 DNA follows: TGTGCCAGCAGTTCCGGGACAGGGATATATGGGGCCAACGTCCTGACTTTC. The gene calls are TRBV28 and TRBJ2-6, with 9 bases aligning to TRBD1. Germline trimming cut 4 bases from V and 3 bases from J; bases unmatched to any gene: 7. The CDR3 sequence is 17 residues long. Germline assignment: CDR1 MDHEN and CDR2 SYDVKM.

The chain recombines TRBV5-4 with TRBJ2-7, with TRBD1 matching 8 bases. The J segment lost 6 bases and the V segment lost 4 bases, leaving 12 bases of the junction unmatched. CDR1 and CDR2 (germline): SGHNT, YYREEE (reference sequence). There are 15 residues in the CDR3. CDR3 nucleotide sequence: TGTGCCAGCAGCCCAGAGGGGGGACAGGAACCCGAGCAGTACTTC. It codes for CASSPEGGQEPEQYF.

V and J are TRBV23-1 and TRBJ1-5, with 7 bases fitting TRBD1. TRBV23-1 is placed among ORFs of uncertain function. V lost 0 bases and J lost 7; bases outside the gene matches: 21. This CDR3 contains 20 residues. CDR3 loop: CASSQSIPLGPDRVGQPQHF. CDR3 sequence (DNA): TGCGCCAGCAGTCAATCCATACCATTAGGGCCCGACAGGGTTGGACAGCCCCAGCATTTT.

This sequence joins TRBV2 and TRBJ2-1; tentative D call: TRBD2 (6 bases). Germline loops: CDR1 SNHLY, CDR2 FYNNEI. The CDR3 extends over 15 amino acids. Trimming removed 2 bases at V and 3 bases at J, with 11 bases between. CDR3 sequence: CASSELGSGYNEQFF. CDR3 nucleotide sequence: TGTGCCAGCAGTGAACTCGGTAGCGGCTACAATGAGCAGTTCTTC. The full variable domain, in which reference TRBV2 and TRBJ2-1 provide the parts outside the CDR3, is EPEVTQTPSHQVTQMGQEVILRCVPISNHLYFYWYRQILGQKVEFLVSFYNNEISEKSEIFDDQFSVERPDGSNFTLKIRSTKLEDSAMYFCASSELGSGYNEQFFGPGTRLTVL.

This clone appeared once. The chain's CDR3 is CASSLEGSSSYEQYF. The CDR3 coding sequence is TGCGCCAGCAGCTTGGAGGGTTCTAGTTCCTACGAGCAGTACTTC. The chain is built from TRBV5-1 and TRBJ2-7; D uncertain. This CDR3 is 15 amino acids long. Deletions cut 0 bases from V and 1 base from J, with 11 bases between. Per germline, CDR1 SGHRS and CDR2 YFSETQ. The variable domain in full, completed from reference TRBV5-1 and TRBJ2-7, reads KAGVTQTPRYLIKTRGQQVTLSCSPISGHRSVSWYQQTPGQGLQFLFEYFSETQRNKGNFPGRFSGRQFSNSRSEMNVSTLELGDSALYLCASSLEGSSSYEQYFGPGTRLTVT.

This clone was observed a single time. The chain is built from TRBV2 and TRBJ2-5; the D gene is possibly TRBD2 (6 bases). Deletions cut 5 bases from V and 4 bases from J, with 17 bases between. Germline CDR1 reads SNHLY; CDR2 reads FYNNEI. The CDR3 is 15 amino acids. CDR3 coding DNA: TGTGCCAGCAGTCTCTCGGGTTGGGAGGCAGAGACCCAGTACTTC. Protein product: CASSLSGWEAETQYF.

Only one count was recorded for this clone. V and J are TRBV10-3 and TRBJ1-4, with 9 bases fitting TRBD1. The germline V gene has CDR1 ENHRY and CDR2 SYGVKD. CDR3 length: 14 residues. The V gene end was trimmed by 8 bases and the J gene end by 7 bases; junction bases not matched to a gene: 8. CDR3 sequence (DNA): TGTGCCATCGGGAAGGGACAGGGCAGTGAAAAACTGTTTTTT. As protein: CAIGKGQGSEKLFF.

J is TRBJ1-3 and V is TRBV19; D not certain. The germline gives CDR1 LNHDA, CDR2 SQIVND (reference sequence). The germline V and J ends were trimmed by 4 bases and 0 bases, with 13 bases remaining between them. This CDR3 has 16 amino acids. CDR3 DNA sequence: TGTGCCAGTAGTACCCCGGCGGTCTACTCTGGAAACACCATATATTTT. Protein sequence: CASSTPAVYSGNTIYF.

The chain couples TRBV5-1 to TRBJ1-2; D is ambiguous. V lost 4 bases and J lost 0, with 10 bases in between. The CDR3 sequence is 14 residues long. Looked up from germline, CDR1 is SGHRS and CDR2 is YFSETQ. CDR3 region: CASSLEPANYGYTF. The DNA of the CDR3 is TGCGCCAGCAGCCTCGAACCAGCTAACTATGGCTACACCTTC. Drawing the rest from reference TRBV5-1 and TRBJ1-2, the complete variable domain is KAGVTQTPRYLIKTRGQQVTLSCSPISGHRSVSWYQQTPGQGLQFLFEYFSETQRNKGNFPGRFSGRQFSNSRSEMNVSTLELGDSALYLCASSLEPANYGYTFGSGTRLTVV.

Here the CDR3 DNA reads TGTGCCAGCAGCGCCGGGACAGCTTTCATGAACACTGAAGCTTTCTTT. This sequence encodes CASSAGTAFMNTEAFF. This sequence joins TRBV9 and TRBJ1-1, with 7 bases aligning to TRBD1. CDR3 length equals 16 residues. J lost 0 bases, V lost 3 bases, and 8 bases had no gene match. Germline CDR1 and CDR2: SGDLS and YYNGEE.

DNA for the CDR3: TGTGCCAGCAGCTTAGAGGGGGGACAGGGGGCGAAAGCTTTCTTT. Translation gives CASSLEGGQGAKAFF. The rearrangement links TRBV11-2 to TRBJ1-1; the match to TRBD1 covers 12 bases. CDR3 length: 15 residues. V lost 0 bases and J lost 9; bases outside the gene matches: 5. Looked up from germline, CDR1 is SGHAT and CDR2 is FQNNGV.

J is TRBJ2-1 and V is TRBV28, with TRBD1 matching over 7 bases. This CDR3 comprises 17 residues. The junction had 10 bases not matched to a gene; V was cut back by 4 bases and J by 1 base. Germline loops: CDR1 MDHEN, CDR2 SYDVKM. Here the CDR3 DNA reads TGTGCCAGCAGTTCAGGGGCAGGGGGTCGGTCCTACAATGAGCAGTTCTTC. This gives the protein CASSSGAGGRSYNEQFF.

The chain combines TRBV30 with TRBJ1-6; possibly TRBD1 for D (5 bases). CDR1 is GTSNPN and CDR2 is SVGIG in the germline V gene (reference sequence). The germline V and J ends were trimmed by 3 bases and 12 bases, with 18 bases remaining between them. The CDR3 length is 14 residues. The CDR3 bases are TGTGCCTGGAGCCTAGGGGTAGACCGCGGACCCCTCCACTTT. Translated: CAWSLGVDRGPLHF.

V usage is TRBV7-2 and J usage is TRBJ2-1; 10 bases map to TRBD2. This CDR3 spans 16 amino acids. The V gene's germline CDR1 is SGHTA and CDR2 FQGNSA. V gave up 5 bases and J gave up 5 bases; unmatched junction bases: 9. The CDR3 DNA is TGTGCCAGCAGCCCGAGACGGACTAGCGGCCACAATGAGCAGTTCTTC. This sequence encodes CASSPRRTSGHNEQFF.

The chain links TRBV28 to TRBJ1-2; D remains ambiguous. The CDR3 totals 12 residues. Trimming pared 8 bases from V and 1 base from J, leaving 8 bases between. Per germline, CDR1 MDHEN and CDR2 SYDVKM. In DNA form, the CDR3 reads TGTGCCAGCGCAGTCCTTAACTATGGCTACACCTTC. This encodes CASAVLNYGYTF.

This rearrangement joins TRBV7-3 to TRBJ1-1, with D hard to call. V was clipped by 0 bases and J by 0 bases, with 5 bases between them. CDR1 is SGHTA and CDR2 is FQGTGA in the germline V gene. CDR3 length: 14 amino acids. The CDR3 is CASSLTGMNTEAFF. CDR3 nucleotides: TGTGCCAGCAGCTTAACAGGGATGAACACTGAAGCTTTCTTT. The variable domain in full, completed from reference TRBV7-3 and TRBJ1-1, reads GAGVSQTPSNKVTEKGKYVELRCDPISGHTALYWYRQSLGQGPEFLIYFQGTGAADDSGLPNDRFFAVRPEGSVSTLKIQRTERGDSAVYLCASSLTGMNTEAFFGQGTRLTVV.

V is TRBV18 and J is TRBJ1-1, with TRBD1 matching over 7 bases. This CDR3 comprises 15 residues. J gave up 7 bases and V 3 bases, and 11 bases lay outside the gene matches. Germline V lookup: CDR1 KGHSH, CDR2 LQKENI. The CDR3, as DNA: TGTGCCAGCTCACCGTCATTACAGGGGAAGGGTGAAGCTTTCTTT. It codes for CASSPSLQGKGEAFF. The whole variable domain, remainder taken from reference TRBV18 and TRBJ1-1, is NAGVMQNPRHLVRRRGQEARLRCSPMKGHSHVYWYRQLPEEGLKFMVYLQKENIIDESGMPKERFSAEFPKEGPSILRIQQVVRGDSAAYFCASSPSLQGKGEAFFGQGTRLTVV.

The rearrangement uses TRBV6-6 and TRBJ2-1, with D unresolved. This CDR3 has 14 residues. The V end lost 2 bases, the J end lost 8 bases, and 13 bases lay between the germline ends. CDR1 and CDR2 from the germline V gene are MNHNY and SVGAGI (reference sequence). CDR3 amino acids: CASSYPYAVDEQFF. CDR3 DNA: TGTGCCAGCAGTTACCCTTATGCTGTCGATGAGCAGTTCTTC.

The CDR3 DNA reads TGTGCCAGTAGTGAACCGTCAGGTTGGGATACGCAGTATTTT. Translating it yields CASSEPSGWDTQYF. V and J are TRBV19 and TRBJ2-3; no clear D. V lost 5 bases, J lost 6 bases, and 15 bases lay in between. This CDR3 has 14 amino acids. Per the germline V gene, CDR1 is LNHDA and CDR2 is SQIVND (reference sequence).

The chain uses TRBV6-5 and TRBJ2-7, with unresolved D. Trimming removed 0 bases from V and 5 bases from J, with 14 bases in between. This CDR3 contains 15 residues. Germline V gene data show CDR1 as MNHEY and CDR2 as SVGAGI. The CDR3 DNA sequence: TGTGCCAGCAGTTACTCGACGGGTTCTGGCCACGAGCAGTACTTC. It yields the protein CASSYSTGSGHEQYF.

The V gene is TRBV2, the J gene TRBJ2-3; D not certain. Germline lookup yields CDR1 SNHLY and CDR2 FYNNEI. Trimming cost V 7 bases and J 3 bases, with 8 bases left between them. This CDR3 has 12 amino acids. The CDR3 spells CASTSQTDTQYF. For the CDR3, the DNA is TGTGCCAGCACATCCCAGACAGATACGCAGTATTTT.

The chain employs TRBV3-1 (or the pseudogene TRBV3-2) and TRBJ2-7; a weak D match, TRBD2 (6 bases). V shed 0 bases and J shed 2 bases, with 14 bases lying between them. Germline CDR1 is LGHDT and CDR2 is YNNKEL (reference sequence). The CDR3 contains 16 residues. The CDR3 spells CASSQDPATSPYEQYF. CDR3 bases: TGTGCCAGCAGCCAAGATCCGGCGACTAGTCCCTACGAGCAGTACTTC.

The J gene is TRBJ1-1, the V gene TRBV28; D ambiguous. This CDR3 spans 14 amino acids. Germline CDR1 is MDHEN and CDR2 is SYDVKM. Between the trimmed V and J ends, which lost 8 bases and 0 bases, there was a span of 13 bases. DNA for the CDR3: TGTGCCAGCGGAGATCTGTTTATGAACACTGAAGCTTTCTTT. Encoded protein: CASGDLFMNTEAFF.